This TCR beta chain was observed in a study of blood T cell repertoires in COVID-19. Study as a whole: Whether acute or convalescent, the COVID-19 samples came from the United States, Italy and Spain. T cells, B-cell-depleted T cells, or PBMCs supplied cDNA or gDNA.

J lost 4 bases, V lost 1 base, and 5 bases had no gene match. The CDR3 has 15 residues. Per the germline V gene, CDR1 is SGHVS and CDR2 is FNYEAQ. Authors' processing steps: Estimates of nucleated cell counts were drawn from the amplification of reference gene primers. The repertoire was sequenced with immunoSEQ multiplex PCR; TCRdb's copy has only in-frame clones and lacks some. That table furnishes V, J and clone size, whereas the DNA furnished D and trimming. Counted here are hundreds of thousands of clones, more than 80% occurring once; the ten biggest clones make up 1%. The origin of this receptor is a man aged 18-30 years who had recovered from COVID-19. Sequences were obtained from PBMCs or T cells enriched from blood (not recorded which). The V and J genes are TRBV7-6 and TRBJ2-7; 9 bases are shared with TRBD1. The CDR3 reads CASSLDNGQGYEQYF. CDR3 sequence (DNA): TGTGCCAGCAGCTTAGATAACGGACAGGGGTACGAGCAGTACTTC.